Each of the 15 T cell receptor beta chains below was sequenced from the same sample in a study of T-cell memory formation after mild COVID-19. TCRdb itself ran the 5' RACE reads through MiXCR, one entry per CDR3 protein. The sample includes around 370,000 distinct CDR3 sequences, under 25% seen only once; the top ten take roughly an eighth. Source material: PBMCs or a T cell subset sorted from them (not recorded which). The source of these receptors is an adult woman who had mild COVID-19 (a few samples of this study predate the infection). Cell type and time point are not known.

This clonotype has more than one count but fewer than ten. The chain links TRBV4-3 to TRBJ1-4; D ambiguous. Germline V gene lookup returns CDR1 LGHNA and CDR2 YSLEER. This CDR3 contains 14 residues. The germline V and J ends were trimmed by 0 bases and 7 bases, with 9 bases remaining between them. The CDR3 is CASSQDRMREKLFF. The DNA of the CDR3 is TGCGCCAGCAGCCAAGACCGGATGCGTGAAAAACTGTTTTTT.

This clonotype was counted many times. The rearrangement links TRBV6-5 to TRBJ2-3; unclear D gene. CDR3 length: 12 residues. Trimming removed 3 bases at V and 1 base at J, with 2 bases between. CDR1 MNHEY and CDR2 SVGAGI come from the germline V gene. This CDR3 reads CASSYGTDTQYF. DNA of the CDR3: TGTGCCAGCAGTTATGGCACAGATACGCAGTATTTT.

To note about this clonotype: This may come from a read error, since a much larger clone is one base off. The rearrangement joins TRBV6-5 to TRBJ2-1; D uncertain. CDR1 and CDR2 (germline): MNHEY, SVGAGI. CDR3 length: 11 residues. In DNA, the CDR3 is TGTGCCAGCAGGTACTACAATGAGCAGTTCTTC. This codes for CASRYYNEQFF.

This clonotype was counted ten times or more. The CDR3 DNA follows: TGTGCCAGCAGCAGGGGACAGCAAGCGTACTACGAGCAGTACTTC. Its protein product is CASSRGQQAYYEQYF. The J gene is TRBJ2-7, the V gene TRBV5-5, with 7 bases fitting TRBD1. The length of the CDR3 is 15 residues. V gave up 4 bases and J gave up 3 bases; unmatched junction bases: 10. Looked up from germline, CDR1 is SGHKS and CDR2 is YYEKEE (reference sequence).

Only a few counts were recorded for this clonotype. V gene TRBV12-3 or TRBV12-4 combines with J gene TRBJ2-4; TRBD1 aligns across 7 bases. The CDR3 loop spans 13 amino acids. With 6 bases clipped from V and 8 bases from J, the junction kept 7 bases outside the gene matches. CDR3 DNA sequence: TGTGCCAGCAGCAAGGACAGGTCGGACATTCAGTACTTC. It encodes CASSKDRSDIQYF.

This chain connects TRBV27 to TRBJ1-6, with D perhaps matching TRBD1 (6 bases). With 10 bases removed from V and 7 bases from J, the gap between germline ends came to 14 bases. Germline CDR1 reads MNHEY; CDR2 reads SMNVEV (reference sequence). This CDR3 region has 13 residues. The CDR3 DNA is TGTGCCACCCATCGGACAGTAAATTCACCCCTCCACTTT. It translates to CATHRTVNSPLHF.

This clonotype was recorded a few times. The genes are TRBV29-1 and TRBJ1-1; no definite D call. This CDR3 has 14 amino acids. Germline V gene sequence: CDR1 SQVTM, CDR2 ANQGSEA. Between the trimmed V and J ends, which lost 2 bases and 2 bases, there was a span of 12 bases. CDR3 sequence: CSVEREPANTEAFF. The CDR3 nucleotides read TGCAGCGTTGAACGGGAGCCGGCCAACACTGAAGCTTTCTTT. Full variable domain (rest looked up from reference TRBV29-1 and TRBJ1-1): SAVISQKPSRDICQRGTSLTIQCQVDSQVTMMFWYRQQPGQSLTLIATANQGSEATYESGFVIDKFPISRPNLTFSTLTVSNMSPEDSSIYLCSVEREPANTEAFFGQGTRLTVV.

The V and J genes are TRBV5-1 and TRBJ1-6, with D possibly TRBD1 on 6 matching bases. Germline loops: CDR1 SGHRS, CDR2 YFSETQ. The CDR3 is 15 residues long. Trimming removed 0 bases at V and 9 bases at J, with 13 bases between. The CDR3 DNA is TGCGCCAGCAGCTTGGAGCAGGGGAACGCTTCACCCCTCCACTTT. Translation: CASSLEQGNASPLHF.

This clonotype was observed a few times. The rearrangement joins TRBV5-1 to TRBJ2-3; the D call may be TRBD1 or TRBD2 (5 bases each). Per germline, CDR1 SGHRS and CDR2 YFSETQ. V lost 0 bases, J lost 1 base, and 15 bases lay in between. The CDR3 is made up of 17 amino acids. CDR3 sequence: CASSLGAGTEGTDTQYF. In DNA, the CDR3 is TGCGCCAGCAGCTTGGGGGCAGGGACGGAGGGCACAGATACGCAGTATTTT. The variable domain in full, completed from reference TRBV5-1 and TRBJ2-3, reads KAGVTQTPRYLIKTRGQQVTLSCSPISGHRSVSWYQQTPGQGLQFLFEYFSETQRNKGNFPGRFSGRQFSNSRSEMNVSTLELGDSALYLCASSLGAGTEGTDTQYFGPGTRLTVL.

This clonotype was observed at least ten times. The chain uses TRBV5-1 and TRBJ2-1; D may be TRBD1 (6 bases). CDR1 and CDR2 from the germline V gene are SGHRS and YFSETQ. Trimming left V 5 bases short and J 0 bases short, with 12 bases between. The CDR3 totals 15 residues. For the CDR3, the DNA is TGCGCCAGCAGAGGGACACTTAGCTCCTACAATGAGCAGTTCTTC. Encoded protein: CASRGTLSSYNEQFF.

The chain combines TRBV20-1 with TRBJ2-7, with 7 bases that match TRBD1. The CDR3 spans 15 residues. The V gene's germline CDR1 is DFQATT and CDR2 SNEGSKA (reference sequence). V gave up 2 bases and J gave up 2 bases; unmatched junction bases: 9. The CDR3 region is CSARNDRVKPYEQYF. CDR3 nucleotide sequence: TGCAGTGCTAGAAACGACAGGGTAAAACCCTACGAGCAGTACTTC.

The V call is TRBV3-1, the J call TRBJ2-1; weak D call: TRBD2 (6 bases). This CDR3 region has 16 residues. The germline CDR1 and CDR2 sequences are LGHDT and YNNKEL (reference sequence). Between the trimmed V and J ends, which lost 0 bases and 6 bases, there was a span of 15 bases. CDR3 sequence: CASSQDAAGMGNEQFF. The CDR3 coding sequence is TGTGCCAGCAGCCAAGATGCGGCGGGAATGGGCAATGAGCAGTTCTTC.

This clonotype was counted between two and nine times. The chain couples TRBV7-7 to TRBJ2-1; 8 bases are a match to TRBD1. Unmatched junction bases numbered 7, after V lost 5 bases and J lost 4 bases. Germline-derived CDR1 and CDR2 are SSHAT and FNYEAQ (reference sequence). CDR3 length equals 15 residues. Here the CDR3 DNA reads TGTGCCAGCAGCCGGGGACAGGATGGGTACAATGAGCAGTTCTTC. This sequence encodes CASSRGQDGYNEQFF.

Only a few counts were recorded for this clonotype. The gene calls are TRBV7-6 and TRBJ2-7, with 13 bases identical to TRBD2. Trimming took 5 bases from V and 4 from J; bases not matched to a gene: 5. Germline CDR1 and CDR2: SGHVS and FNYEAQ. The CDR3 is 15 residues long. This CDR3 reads CASSMGLAGKYEQYF. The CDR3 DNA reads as TGTGCCAGCAGCATGGGACTAGCGGGGAAGTACGAGCAGTACTTC.

CDR3 residues: CASSLRGGNMNTEAFF. The CDR3 DNA reads as TGTGCCAGCAGCCTTCGGGGAGGGAACATGAACACTGAAGCTTTCTTT. This chain joins TRBV3-1 and TRBJ1-1; D gene uncertain. The CDR3 totals 16 residues. Germline V gene lookup returns CDR1 LGHDT and CDR2 YNNKEL (reference sequence). The V end was cut by 4 bases, the J end by 0 bases, with 15 bases between.